This is a list of T cell receptor beta chains from one sample in a study of a mutant IDH1 vaccine in newly diagnosed glioma. Repertoires were generated with immunoSEQ multiplex PCR, while TCRdb's copy carries only in-frame clones and drops some. The repertoire has approximately 41,000 clones, around 76% of them found once; the top ten carry roughly 6.2%. Their recognized antigens are unknown. Sequences were derived from PBMCs, sampled from a glioma patient whose treatment included an IDH1 peptide vaccine. These receptors originate from a woman aged 40 to 50 with glioma. Some clones in this sample may be carry-over from other donors' samples. The CDR3 runs from the conserved cysteine through the conserved F or W.

v_call,j_call,cdr3_aa
TRBV7-9,TRBJ2-1,CASSPPGTGGIYNEQFF
TRBV7-9,TRBJ2-3,CASSRTDTQYF
TRBV7-6,TRBJ2-5,CASSSAGYGETQYF
TRBV5-4,TRBJ2-3,CASSSGTGGTIGQYF
TRBV7-2,TRBJ2-5,CASSFAGNQETQYF
TRBV5-1,TRBJ2-7,CASSTVGGYEQYF
TRBV29-1,TRBJ2-1,CSPFQDSSYNEQFF
TRBV9,TRBJ2-1,CASSVARGEYNEQFF
TRBV7-2,TRBJ2-7,CASSPRRLAYEQYF
TRBV6-6,TRBJ2-2,CASSKTDTGELFF
TRBV7-2,TRBJ1-4,CASSLVWSLDEKLFF
TRBV7-9,TRBJ2-7,CASSRGKEIHYEQYF
TRBV2,TRBJ1-1,CASSDREGTEAFF
TRBV4-1,TRBJ1-4,CASSQEGTGSEKLFF
TRBV30,TRBJ1-3,CAWKRGSGGNTIYF
TRBV2,TRBJ2-3,CASSDLLAGGDTQYF